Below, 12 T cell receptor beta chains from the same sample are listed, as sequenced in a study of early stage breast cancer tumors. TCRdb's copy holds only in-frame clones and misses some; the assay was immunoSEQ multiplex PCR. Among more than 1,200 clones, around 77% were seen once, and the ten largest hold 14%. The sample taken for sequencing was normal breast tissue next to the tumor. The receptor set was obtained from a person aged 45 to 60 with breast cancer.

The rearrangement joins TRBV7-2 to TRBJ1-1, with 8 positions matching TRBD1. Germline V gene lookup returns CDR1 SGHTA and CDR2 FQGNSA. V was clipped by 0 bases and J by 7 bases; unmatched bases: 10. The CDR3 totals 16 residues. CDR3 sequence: CASSLAGLTGEGEAFF. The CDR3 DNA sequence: TGTGCCAGCAGCTTAGCGGGCCTGACAGGGGAGGGTGAAGCTTTCTTT.

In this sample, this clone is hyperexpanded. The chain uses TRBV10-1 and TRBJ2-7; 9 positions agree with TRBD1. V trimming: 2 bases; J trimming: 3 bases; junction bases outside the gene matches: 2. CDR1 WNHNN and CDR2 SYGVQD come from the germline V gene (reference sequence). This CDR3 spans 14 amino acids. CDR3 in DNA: TGCGCCAGCAGTGAGCGGGACAGGGACTACGAGCAGTACGTC. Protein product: CASSERDRDYEQYV.

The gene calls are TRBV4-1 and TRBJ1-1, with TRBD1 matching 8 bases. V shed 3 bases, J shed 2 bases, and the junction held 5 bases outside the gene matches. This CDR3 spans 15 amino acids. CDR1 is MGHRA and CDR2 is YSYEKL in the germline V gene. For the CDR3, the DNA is TGCGCCAGCAGCCACCGGACAGGGTTAAACACTGAAGCTTTCTTT. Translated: CASSHRTGLNTEAFF.

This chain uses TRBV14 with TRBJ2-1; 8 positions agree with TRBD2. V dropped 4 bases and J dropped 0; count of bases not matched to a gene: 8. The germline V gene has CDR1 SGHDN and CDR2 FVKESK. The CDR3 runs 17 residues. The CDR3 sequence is CASSPLAGRSSYNEQFF. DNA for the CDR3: TGTGCCAGCAGCCCCTTAGCGGGAAGGAGCTCCTACAATGAGCAGTTCTTC.

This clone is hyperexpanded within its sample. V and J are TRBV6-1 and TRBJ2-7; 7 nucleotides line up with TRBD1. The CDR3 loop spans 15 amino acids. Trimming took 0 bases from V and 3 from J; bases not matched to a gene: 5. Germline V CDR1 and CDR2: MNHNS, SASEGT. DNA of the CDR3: TGTGCCAGCAGTGAAGCCAGATGGACAGGCTACGAGCAGTACTTC. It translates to CASSEARWTGYEQYF.

For the CDR3, the DNA is TGCGCCAGCAGTGTATGGGGAAGAAAGACCTATGGCTACACCTTC. Translated, it gives CASSVWGRKTYGYTF. The chain combines TRBV10-1 with TRBJ1-2; D is undetermined. Germline values: CDR1 WNHNN, CDR2 SYGVQD (reference sequence). V lost 4 bases and J lost 4, with 16 bases in between. CDR3 size: 15 residues.

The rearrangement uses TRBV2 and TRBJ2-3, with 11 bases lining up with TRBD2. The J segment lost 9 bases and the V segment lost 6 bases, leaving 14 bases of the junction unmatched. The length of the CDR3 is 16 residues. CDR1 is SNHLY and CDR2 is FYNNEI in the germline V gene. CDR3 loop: CASSVAGGPNLGTQYF. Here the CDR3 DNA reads TGTGCCAGCAGCGTAGCGGGAGGGCCTAATCTTGGAACGCAGTATTTT.

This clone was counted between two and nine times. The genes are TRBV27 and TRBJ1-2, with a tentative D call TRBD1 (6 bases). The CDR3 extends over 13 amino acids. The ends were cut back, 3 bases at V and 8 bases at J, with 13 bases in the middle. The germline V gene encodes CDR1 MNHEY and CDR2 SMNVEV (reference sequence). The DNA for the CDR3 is TGTGCCAGCAGTTTTACGGGGGCTTTGGGCTACACCTTC. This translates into CASSFTGALGYTF.

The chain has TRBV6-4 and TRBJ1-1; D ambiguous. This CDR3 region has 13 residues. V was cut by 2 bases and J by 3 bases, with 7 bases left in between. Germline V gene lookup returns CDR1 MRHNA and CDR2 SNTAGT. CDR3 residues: CASSDGEYTEAFF. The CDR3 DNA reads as TGTGCCAGCAGTGACGGGGAGTACACTGAAGCTTTCTTT.

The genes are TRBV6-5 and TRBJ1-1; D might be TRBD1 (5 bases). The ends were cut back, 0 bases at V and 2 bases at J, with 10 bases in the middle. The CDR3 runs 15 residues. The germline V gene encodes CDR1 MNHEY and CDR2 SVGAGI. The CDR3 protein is CASSYSRQTNTEAFF. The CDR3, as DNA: TGTGCCAGCAGTTACTCCAGACAGACCAACACTGAAGCTTTCTTT.

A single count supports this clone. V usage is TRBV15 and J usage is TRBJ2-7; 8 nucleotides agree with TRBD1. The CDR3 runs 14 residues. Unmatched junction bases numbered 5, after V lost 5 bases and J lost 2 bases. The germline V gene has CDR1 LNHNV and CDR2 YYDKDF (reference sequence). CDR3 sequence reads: CATSRRTGTYEQYF. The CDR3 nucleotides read TGTGCCACCAGCCGAAGGACAGGGACCTACGAGCAGTACTTC.

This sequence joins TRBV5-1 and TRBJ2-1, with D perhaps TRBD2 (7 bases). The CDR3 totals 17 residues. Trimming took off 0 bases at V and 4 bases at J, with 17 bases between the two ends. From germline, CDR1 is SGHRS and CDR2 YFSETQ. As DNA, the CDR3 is TGCGCCAGCAGCTTGGGCCCCAGAGGGAGGGGGTACAATGAGCAGTTCTTC. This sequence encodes CASSLGPRGRGYNEQFF.